A selection of T cell receptor beta chains follows, all from one sample in a study of blood T cell repertoires in COVID-19. Clones were sequenced by immunoSEQ multiplex PCR, and TCRdb holds only the in-frame ones, with some missing. The sample has a few hundred thousand clones; approximately 83% are singletons. Sequenced material: peripheral blood. The receptors were gathered from a man aged 25 to 40 who had recovered from COVID-19. Each CDR3 is given with its conserved first and last residue. D genes are given only for firm matches. Clone size is given for some rows only: seen once, a few or many times, or a class if the clone is expanded.

v_call	d_call	j_call	clone_size	cdr3_nt	cdr3_aa
TRBV18	-	TRBJ1-6	-	TGTGCCAGCTCACAGGCCGGGGGGAATTCACCCCTCCACTTT	CASSQAGGNSPLHF
TRBV7-6	TRBD2	TRBJ2-7	-	TGTGCCAGCAGCTCAGGAGCGGGGGGAAGTTCCTACGAGCAGTACTTC	CASSSGAGGSSYEQYF
TRBV6-5	TRBD1	TRBJ2-3	few	TGTGCCAGCAGTTCTGCAGGGGGTTTTAGCACAGATACGCAGTATTTT	CASSSAGGFSTDTQYF
TRBV25-1	TRBD2	TRBJ2-4	-	TGTGCCAGCAGTGCAGATTGGCGGGGGGCTGGAAACATTCAGTACTTC	CASSADWRGAGNIQYF
TRBV7-6	TRBD2	TRBJ2-2	-	TGTGCCAGCAGCTTACGGCGGGGGGCCCCGAACACCGGGGAGCTGTTTTTT	CASSLRRGAPNTGELFF
TRBV7-9	-	TRBJ2-6	-	TGTGCCAGCACCTCTTCAGGGTCTGGGGCCAACGTCCTGACTTTC	CASTSSGSGANVLTF
TRBV6-5	TRBD1	TRBJ1-6	-	TGTGCCAGCAGTTCAGGGGGCAGCTTTAATTCACCCCTCCACTTT	CASSSGGSFNSPLHF
TRBV18	-	TRBJ1-1	-	TGTGCCAGCTCACTGGGCAGTTACACTGAAGCTTTCTTT	CASSLGSYTEAFF
TRBV5-4	-	TRBJ2-2	-	TGTGCCAGCAGCTTGGCGGCGCCAGGGAACACCGGGGAGCTGTTTTTT	CASSLAAPGNTGELFF
TRBV21-1	-	TRBJ1-2	-	TGTGCCACCTCCGAGAGGGAAGGAACTAACTATGGCTACACCTTC	CATSEREGTNYGYTF
TRBV28	-	TRBJ2-1	-	TGTGCCAGCAGCCAAAAGCTAAGGGGGAATGAGCAGTTCTTC	CASSQKLRGNEQFF
TRBV29-1	-	TRBJ2-1	-	TGCAGCGTTGAATACGGCGGTGAGCAGTTCTTC	CSVEYGGEQFF
TRBV19	TRBD1	TRBJ2-4	-	TGTGCCAGTAGTTCGCGACAGGGCGGCAAAAACATTCAGTACTTC	CASSSRQGGKNIQYF
TRBV27	-	TRBJ1-5	-	TGTGCCAGCAGTTTAGGGGGCAGGGGCCGACAGCCCCAGCATTTT	CASSLGGRGRQPQHF
TRBV18	-	TRBJ2-3	-	TGTGCCAGCTCTCTGACAGCCCTACCAGATACGCAGTATTTT	CASSLTALPDTQYF
TRBV11-2	-	TRBJ2-1	-	TGTGCCAGCAGCTTTGGAGGAGGGAGCTACTACAATGAGCAGTTCTTC	CASSFGGGSYYNEQFF
TRBV7-9	-	TRBJ2-4	-	TGTGCCAGCAGCTTAGTGGTGGCAGGGGAATATGTCATTCAGTACTTC	CASSLVVAGEYVIQYF
TRBV7-3	TRBD2	TRBJ2-7	-	TGTGCCAGCAGCTTGGGACTAGCGGGCCCCTACGAGCAGTACTTC	CASSLGLAGPYEQYF
TRBV7-9	-	TRBJ1-3	-	TGTGCCAGCAGCTCCACCCAGGTGCAGCCTGGAAACACCATATATTTT	CASSSTQVQPGNTIYF
TRBV6-6	-	TRBJ2-5	once	TGTGCCAGCAGTTACTCGAGTGGCGGCGGAGGGACCCAGTACTTC	CASSYSSGGGGTQYF
TRBV12-3/TRBV12-4	TRBD1	TRBJ1-1	-	TGTGCCAGCATCCCGACAGGGGGCCCTGAAGCTTTCTTT	CASIPTGGPEAFF
TRBV5-4	TRBD1	TRBJ2-5	-	TGTGCCAGCACGCACCAGGGGGCGCCAGAGACCCAGTACTTC	CASTHQGAPETQYF
TRBV6-2/TRBV6-3	-	TRBJ2-3	-	TGTGCCAGCAGTTACGCTGAATTGGCGGGGAGGACGCAGTATTTT	CASSYAELAGRTQYF
TRBV19	-	TRBJ1-3	once	TGTGCGCACTTTCCTCCCCCCGAAACAGGGCCGGGAAACACCATATATTTT	CAHFPPPETGPGNTIYF
TRBV2	-	TRBJ1-4	-	TGTGCCAGCCGGACAGTCTCAACTAATGAAAAACTGTTTTTT	CASRTVSTNEKLFF
TRBV11-2	-	TRBJ2-1	-	TGTGCCAGCAGCTTCAGCAGGGACAATGAGCAGTTCTTC	CASSFSRDNEQFF
TRBV5-4	-	TRBJ2-1	-	TGTGCCAGCAGCCCTTCTGCGGATAGCTCCTACAATGAGCAGTTCTTC	CASSPSADSSYNEQFF
TRBV5-8	TRBD1	TRBJ1-4	-	TGTGCCAGCAGCTTCACAGGGGCAACTAATGAAAAACTGTTTTTT	CASSFTGATNEKLFF
TRBV7-3	-	TRBJ2-1	-	TGTGCCAGCAGCTTCTCCACCAGCTCCTACAATGAGCAGTTCTTC	CASSFSTSSYNEQFF
TRBV6-5	-	TRBJ1-1	-	TGTGCCAGCGGCAGGGTAACGGACACTGAAGCTTTCTTT	CASGRVTDTEAFF
TRBV6-5	TRBD2	TRBJ2-1	-	TGTGCCAGCAGGTGGGAGGGTGAGCAGTTCTTC	CASRWEGEQFF
TRBV5-1	TRBD1	TRBJ2-7	-	TGCGCCAGCAGCTTGTCCTGGGACAGCTCCTACGAGCAGTACTTC	CASSLSWDSSYEQYF
TRBV2	-	TRBJ1-1	-	TGTGCCAGCAGTGAGCAGGCAGGGTTCCTTACTGAAGCTTTCTTT	CASSEQAGFLTEAFF
TRBV11-2	-	TRBJ2-1	-	TGTGCCAGCAGCTTAGATTGGCAGGGGATAAATGAGCAGTTCTTC	CASSLDWQGINEQFF
TRBV6-5	-	TRBJ1-1	once	TGTGCCAGCAGTCGCACAAGGAACACTGAAGCTTTCTTT	CASSRTRNTEAFF
TRBV3-1/TRBV3-2	-	TRBJ1-1	-	TGTGCCAGCAGCCAAGTGAGTCATCCGAACACTGAAGCTTTCTTT	CASSQVSHPNTEAFF
TRBV10-2	TRBD1	TRBJ2-1	-	TGCGCCAGCAGTCAGAAGGACAGGATTAGCCATGAGCAGTTCTTC	CASSQKDRISHEQFF